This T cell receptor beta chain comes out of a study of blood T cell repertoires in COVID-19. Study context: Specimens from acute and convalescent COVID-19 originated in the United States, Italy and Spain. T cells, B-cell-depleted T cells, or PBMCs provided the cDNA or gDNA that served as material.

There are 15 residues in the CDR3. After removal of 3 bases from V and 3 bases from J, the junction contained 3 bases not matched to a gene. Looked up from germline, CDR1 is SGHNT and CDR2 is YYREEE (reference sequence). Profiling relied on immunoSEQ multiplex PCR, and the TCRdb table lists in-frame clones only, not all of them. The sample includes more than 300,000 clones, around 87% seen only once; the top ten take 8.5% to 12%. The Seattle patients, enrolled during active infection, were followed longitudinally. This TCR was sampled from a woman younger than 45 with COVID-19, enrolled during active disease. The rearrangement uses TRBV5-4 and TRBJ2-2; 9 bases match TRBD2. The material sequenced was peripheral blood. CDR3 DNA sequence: TGTGCCAGCAGCTCGTTAGCGGGAGACACCGGGGAGCTGTTTTTT. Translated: CASSSLAGDTGELFF.